Below are 12 T cell receptor beta chains sequenced from a single sample in a study of T-cell reconstitution after alpha-beta-depleted transplantation in children. As it was prepared, the TCRbeta library received unique molecular identifiers. TCRdb independently ran MiXCR on the PCR reads; one entry per CDR3 protein. Of around 700,000 distinct CDR3 sequences in the sample, around 13% were seen once. The specimen comprised PBMCs, sampled before TCRalphabeta/CD19-depleted stem cell transplant. These receptors all stem from a girl aged 2 to 10 with congenital amegakaryocytic thrombocytopenia, due to receive a stem cell transplant.

There are many counts of this clonotype. This chain links TRBV28 with TRBJ2-5; 8 nucleotides match TRBD1. The CDR3 length is 17 residues. The germline V gene has CDR1 MDHEN and CDR2 SYDVKM. J was trimmed by 0 bases and V by 7 bases; bases with no gene match: 13. CDR3 amino acids: CASNLDRVGDYQETQYF. The CDR3 DNA is TGTGCCAGCAATCTGGACAGGGTGGGTGACTACCAAGAGACCCAGTACTTC.

The V gene is TRBV5-1, the J gene TRBJ2-2; 9 bases match TRBD1. This CDR3 region has 16 residues. Trimming cost V 4 bases and J 3 bases; bases outside gene matches: 7. Per the germline V gene, CDR1 is SGHRS and CDR2 is YFSETQ. The CDR3 here is CASSGRDREDTGELFF. The CDR3 bases are TGCGCCAGCAGCGGCCGGGACAGGGAGGACACCGGGGAGCTGTTTTTT.

This clonotype has a count of ten or more. The rearrangement uses TRBV12-3 or TRBV12-4 and TRBJ2-7; TRBD1 matches 7 bases. Germline trimming cut 9 bases from V and 2 bases from J; bases unmatched to any gene: 7. The CDR3 runs to 13 residues. CDR3 residues: CASSWDSTYEQYF. The CDR3 DNA reads TGTGCCAGTAGCTGGGACAGTACCTACGAGCAGTACTTC.

This clonotype was counted ten times or more. This chain connects TRBV20-1 to TRBJ2-1; 12 positions agree with TRBD2. Germline assignment: CDR1 DFQATT and CDR2 SNEGSKA (reference sequence). Germline trimming cut 0 bases from V and 6 bases from J; bases unmatched to any gene: 12. CDR3 size: 18 residues. The CDR3 coding sequence is TGCAGTGCTAGAGATTTCGTGGCTAGCGGGAGGGCCCCCAATGAGCAGTTCTTC. It codes for CSARDFVASGRAPNEQFF.

In its sample, this clonotype was seen a few times. The V call is TRBV12-3 or TRBV12-4, the J call TRBJ2-5; D ambiguous. V gave up 6 bases and J gave up 5 bases, with 13 bases separating them. CDR3 length: 13 residues. DNA of the CDR3: TGTGCCAGCAGCCGCGACGCCCCTGAGACCCAGTACTTC. Encoded protein: CASSRDAPETQYF.

Details on this clonotype: Being one base from a much bigger clone, this may be a read error. V usage is TRBV12-3 or TRBV12-4 and J usage is TRBJ1-1; D not resolved. This CDR3 has 18 residues. The CDR3 is CGSSPGYGPRLGNTEAFF. DNA of the CDR3: TGTGGCAGCAGTCCCGGTTACGGACCGAGATTAGGGAACACTGAAGCTTTCTTT.

This clonotype was seen many times. This chain connects TRBV12-3 or TRBV12-4 to TRBJ1-5, with 9 nucleotides matching TRBD1. The J segment lost 4 bases and the V segment lost 6 bases, leaving 10 bases of the junction unmatched. CDR3 length: 16 amino acids. CDR3 sequence (DNA): TGTGCCAGCAGCCCGACGGGACAGGGCTATAATCAGCCCCAGCATTTT. Its protein product is CASSPTGQGYNQPQHF.

This clonotype has a handful of counts. CDR3 protein: CASSLVVSPGANVLTF. For the CDR3, the DNA is TGTGCCAGCAGCTTAGTAGTTAGTCCTGGGGCCAACGTCCTGACTTTC. This rearrangement joins TRBV7-8 to TRBJ2-6, with unresolved D. The CDR3 is made up of 16 amino acids. Germline lookup yields CDR1 SGHVS and CDR2 FQNEAQ. V was clipped by 1 base and J by 2 bases, with 9 bases between them.

This chain uses TRBV29-1 with TRBJ2-1, with TRBD2 identical over 10 bases. V gave up 0 bases and J gave up 0 bases; unmatched junction bases: 2. Germline loops: CDR1 SQVTM, CDR2 ANQGSEA. The CDR3 has 16 amino acids. The DNA of the CDR3 is TGCAGCGTTGAAGAAGCGGGAGGGATCTCCTACAATGAGCAGTTCTTC. As protein: CSVEEAGGISYNEQFF.

This clonotype was seen at least ten times. The chain is built from TRBV28 and TRBJ2-7; D call uncertain. Trimming shortened V by 6 bases and J by 2 bases, and 11 bases separated the two germline ends. The CDR3 length is 13 residues. Germline CDR1 is MDHEN and CDR2 is SYDVKM. The CDR3 sequence is CASSVPPTYEQYF. CDR3 nucleotide sequence: TGTGCCAGCAGCGTCCCACCGACCTACGAGCAGTACTTC.

This clonotype was recorded many times. The chain couples TRBV3-1 to TRBJ2-1, with 9 bases fitting TRBD2. Trimming at V came to 0 bases and at J to 8 bases, leaving 5 bases not matched to a gene. The germline CDR1 and CDR2 sequences are LGHDT and YNNKEL (reference sequence). The CDR3 sequence is 15 residues long. The CDR3 region has the DNA TGTGCCAGCAGCCAAGAGTTAGCGGGAGTGGATGAGCAGTTCTTC. Translating it yields CASSQELAGVDEQFF.

This clonotype occurred a few times. The chain employs TRBV20-1 and TRBJ2-3, with D tentatively TRBD2 (6 bases). Between the trimmed V and J ends, which lost 3 bases and 5 bases, there was a span of 21 bases. The CDR3 loop spans 16 amino acids. The germline CDR1 and CDR2 sequences are DFQATT and SNEGSKA (reference sequence). Here the CDR3 reads CSASPEKRAIIDTQYF. For the CDR3, the DNA is TGCAGTGCTAGTCCTGAAAAGCGGGCAATAATAGATACGCAGTATTTT.